This T cell receptor beta chain originates from a study of neoadjuvant nivolumab and ipilimumab in lung cancer. Germline V CDR1 and CDR2: SGHAT, FQNNGV. V was shortened by 1 base and J by 1 base, with 14 bases between the two germline ends. This CDR3 has 17 amino acids. TCRdb's table, derived via immunoSEQ multiplex PCR, lists solely in-frame clones and lacks some. This table has around 20,000 clones, more than 75% appearing once. The chain employs TRBV11-2 and TRBJ1-5; D is possibly TRBD1 (6 bases). This receptor was identified in an adult with non-small cell lung cancer. The input for sequencing was tumor tissue, taken after neoadjuvant nivolumab, alone or with ipilimumab, at or shortly before surgery. The chain's CDR3 is CASSLGDNLGSNQPQHF. Here the CDR3 DNA reads TGTGCCAGCAGCTTAGGGGACAACCTCGGGAGCAATCAGCCCCAGCATTTT. The full variable domain, its missing parts supplied by reference TRBV11-2 and TRBJ1-5, is EAGVAQSPRYKIIEKRQSVAFWCNPISGHATLYWYQQILGQGPKLLIQFQNNGVVDDSQLPKDRFSAERLKGVDSTLKIQPAKLEDSAVYLCASSLGDNLGSNQPQHFGDGTRLSIL.